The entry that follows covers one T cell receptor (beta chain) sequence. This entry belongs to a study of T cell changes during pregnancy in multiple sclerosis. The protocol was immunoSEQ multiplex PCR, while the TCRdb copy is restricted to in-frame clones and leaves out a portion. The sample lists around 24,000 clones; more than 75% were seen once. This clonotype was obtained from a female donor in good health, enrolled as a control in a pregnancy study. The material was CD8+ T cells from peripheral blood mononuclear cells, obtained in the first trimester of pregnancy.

CDR3 coding DNA: TGTGCCAGCACCCCGACAGGGTCTCATGGCGGCGGGGGGAATACGCAGTATTTT. It yields the protein CASTPTGSHGGGGNTQYF. This sequence joins TRBV28 and TRBJ2-3; tentative D call: TRBD2 (8 bases). V dropped 7 bases and J dropped 7 bases, with 30 bases sitting between them. Germline-derived CDR1 and CDR2 are MDHEN and SYDVKM. This CDR3 is built from 18 residues.